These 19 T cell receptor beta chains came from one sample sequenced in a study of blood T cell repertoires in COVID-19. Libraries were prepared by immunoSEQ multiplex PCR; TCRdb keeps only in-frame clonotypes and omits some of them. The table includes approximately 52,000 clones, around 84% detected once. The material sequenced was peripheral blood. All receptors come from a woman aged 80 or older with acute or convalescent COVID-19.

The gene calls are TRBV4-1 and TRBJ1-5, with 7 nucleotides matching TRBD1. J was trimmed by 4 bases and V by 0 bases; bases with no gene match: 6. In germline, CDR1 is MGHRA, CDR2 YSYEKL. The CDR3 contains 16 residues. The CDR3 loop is CASSQDFAGGNQPQHF. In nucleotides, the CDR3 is TGCGCCAGCAGCCAAGATTTTGCAGGGGGGAATCAGCCCCAGCATTTT.

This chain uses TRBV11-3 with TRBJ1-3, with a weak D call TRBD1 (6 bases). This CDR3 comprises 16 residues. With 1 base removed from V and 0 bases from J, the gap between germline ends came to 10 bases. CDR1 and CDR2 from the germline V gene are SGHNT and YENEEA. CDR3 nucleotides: TGTGCCAGCAGCTTAGTGACAGGTTACTCTGGAAACACCATATATTTT. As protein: CASSLVTGYSGNTIYF.

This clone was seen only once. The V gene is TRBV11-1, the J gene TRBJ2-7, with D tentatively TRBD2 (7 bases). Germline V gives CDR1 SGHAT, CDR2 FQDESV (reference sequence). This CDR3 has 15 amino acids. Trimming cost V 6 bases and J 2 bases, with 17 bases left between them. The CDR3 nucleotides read TGTGCCAGCAGTCCAACAGGGAGGGACCCCTACGAGCAGTACTTC. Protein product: CASSPTGRDPYEQYF. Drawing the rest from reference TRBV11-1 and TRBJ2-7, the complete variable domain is EAEVAQSPRYKITEKSQAVAFWCDPISGHATLYWYRQILGQGPELLVQFQDESVVDDSQLPKDRFSAERLKGVDSTLKIQPAELGDSAMYLCASSPTGRDPYEQYFGPGTRLTVT.

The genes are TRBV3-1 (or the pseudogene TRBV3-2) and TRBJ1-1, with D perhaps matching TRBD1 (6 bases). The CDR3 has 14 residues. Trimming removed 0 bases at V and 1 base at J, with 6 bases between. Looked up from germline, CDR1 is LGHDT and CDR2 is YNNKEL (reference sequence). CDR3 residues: CASSQEGGNTEAFF. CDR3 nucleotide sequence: TGTGCCAGCAGCCAAGAAGGGGGGAACACTGAAGCTTTCTTT.

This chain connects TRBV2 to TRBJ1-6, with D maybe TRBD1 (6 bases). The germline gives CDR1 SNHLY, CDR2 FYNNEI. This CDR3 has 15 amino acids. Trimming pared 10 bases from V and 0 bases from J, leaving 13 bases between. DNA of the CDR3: TGTGCCACCCGGACGGACAGCTCCTATAATTCACCCCTCCACTTT. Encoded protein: CATRTDSSYNSPLHF.

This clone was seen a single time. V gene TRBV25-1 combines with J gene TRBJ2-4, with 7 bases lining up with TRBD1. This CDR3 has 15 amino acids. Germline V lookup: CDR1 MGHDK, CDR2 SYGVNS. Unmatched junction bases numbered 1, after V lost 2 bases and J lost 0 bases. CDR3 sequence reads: CASSETGVAKNIQYF. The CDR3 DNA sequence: TGTGCCAGCAGTGAAACAGGGGTAGCCAAAAACATTCAGTACTTC. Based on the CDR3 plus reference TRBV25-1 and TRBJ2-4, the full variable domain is EADIYQTPRYLVIGTGKKITLECSQTMGHDKMYWYQQDPGMELHLIHYSYGVNSTEKGDLSSESTVSRIRTEHFPLTLESARPSHTSQYLCASSETGVAKNIQYFGAGTRLSVL.

The CDR3 bases are TGTGCCAGCAGCAGAATTGGGCGGGGGGGAGACAATGAGCAGTTCTTC. Protein: CASSRIGRGGDNEQFF. The chain uses TRBV27 and TRBJ2-1; TRBD2 agrees at 9 bases. V dropped 6 bases and J dropped 5; count of bases not matched to a gene: 11. CDR1 is MNHEY, CDR2 SMNVEV, per germline (reference sequence). This CDR3 has 16 residues.

The CDR3 nucleotides read TGTGCCAGCGAACGACAGGCCTACGAGCAGTACTTC. It codes for CASERQAYEQYF. The chain employs TRBV6-5 and TRBJ2-7; a weak D match, TRBD1 (6 bases). The CDR3 length is 12 residues. The V end was cut by 8 bases, the J end by 2 bases, with 10 bases between. Germline values: CDR1 MNHEY, CDR2 SVGAGI.

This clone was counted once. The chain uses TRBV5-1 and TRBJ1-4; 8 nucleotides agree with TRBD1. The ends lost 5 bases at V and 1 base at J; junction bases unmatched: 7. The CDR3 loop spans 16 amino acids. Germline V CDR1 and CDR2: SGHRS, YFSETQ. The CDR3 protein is CASRTGTGGTNEKLFF. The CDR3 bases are TGCGCCAGCAGGACCGGGACAGGTGGAACTAATGAAAAACTGTTTTTT.

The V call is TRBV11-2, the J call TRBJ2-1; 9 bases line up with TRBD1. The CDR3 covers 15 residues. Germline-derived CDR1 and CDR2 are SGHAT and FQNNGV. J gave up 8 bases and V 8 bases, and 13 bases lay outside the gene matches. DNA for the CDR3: TGTGCCAGCGGACAGGGGACCGGGGGGTTTTATGAGCAGTTCTTC. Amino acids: CASGQGTGGFYEQFF.

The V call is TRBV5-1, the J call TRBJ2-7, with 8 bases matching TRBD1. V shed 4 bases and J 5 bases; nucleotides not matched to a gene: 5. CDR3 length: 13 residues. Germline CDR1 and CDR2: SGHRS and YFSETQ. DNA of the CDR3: TGCGCCAGCAGCCTCAGGGGGCCGGACGAGCAGTACTTC. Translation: CASSLRGPDEQYF.

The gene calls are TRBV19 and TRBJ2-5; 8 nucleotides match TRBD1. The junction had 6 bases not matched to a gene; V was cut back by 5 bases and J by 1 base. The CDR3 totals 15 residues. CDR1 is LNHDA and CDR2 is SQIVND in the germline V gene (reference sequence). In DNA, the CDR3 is TGTGCCAGTAGTCCGCGACAGGGGACCCAAGAGACCCAGTACTTC. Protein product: CASSPRQGTQETQYF.

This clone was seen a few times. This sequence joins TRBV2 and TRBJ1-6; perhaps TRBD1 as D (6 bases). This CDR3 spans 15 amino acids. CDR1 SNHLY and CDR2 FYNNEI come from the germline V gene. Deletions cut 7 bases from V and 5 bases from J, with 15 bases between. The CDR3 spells CASNTRGVHNSPLHF. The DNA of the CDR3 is TGTGCCAGCAATACCAGGGGTGTACATAATTCACCCCTCCACTTT.

The CDR3 DNA is TGTGCCAGCAGTGAATATAGCTCTGGGGCCAACGTCCTGACTTTC. This codes for CASSEYSSGANVLTF. The chain recombines TRBV25-1 with TRBJ2-6; D is undetermined. The length of the CDR3 is 15 residues. Trimming cost V 0 bases and J 0 bases, with 3 bases left between them. Germline values: CDR1 MGHDK, CDR2 SYGVNS.

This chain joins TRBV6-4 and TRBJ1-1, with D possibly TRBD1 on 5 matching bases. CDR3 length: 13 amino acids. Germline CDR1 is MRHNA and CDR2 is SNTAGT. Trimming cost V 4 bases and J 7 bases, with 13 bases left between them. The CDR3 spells CASSAFGGSEAFF. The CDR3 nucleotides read TGTGCCAGCAGTGCCTTTGGGGGGAGTGAAGCTTTCTTT.

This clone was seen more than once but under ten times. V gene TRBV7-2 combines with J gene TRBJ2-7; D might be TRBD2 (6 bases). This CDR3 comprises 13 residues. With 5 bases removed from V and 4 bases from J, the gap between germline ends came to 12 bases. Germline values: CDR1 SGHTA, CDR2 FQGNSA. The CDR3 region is CASSPLRGYEQYF. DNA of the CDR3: TGTGCCAGCAGCCCCCTACGGGGGTACGAGCAGTACTTC.

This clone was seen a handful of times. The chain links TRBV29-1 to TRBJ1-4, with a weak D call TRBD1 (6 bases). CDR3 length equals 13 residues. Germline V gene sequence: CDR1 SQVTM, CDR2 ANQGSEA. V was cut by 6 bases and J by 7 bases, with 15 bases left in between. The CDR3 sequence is CSVASQGGEKLFF. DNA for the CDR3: TGCAGCGTAGCGTCACAGGGTGGTGAAAAACTGTTTTTT.

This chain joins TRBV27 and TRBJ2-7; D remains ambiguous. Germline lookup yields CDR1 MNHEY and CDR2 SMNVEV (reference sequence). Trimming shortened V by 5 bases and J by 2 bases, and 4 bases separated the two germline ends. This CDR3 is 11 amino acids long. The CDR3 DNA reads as TGTGCCAGCAGTCCCACCTACGAGCAGTACTTC. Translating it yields CASSPTYEQYF.

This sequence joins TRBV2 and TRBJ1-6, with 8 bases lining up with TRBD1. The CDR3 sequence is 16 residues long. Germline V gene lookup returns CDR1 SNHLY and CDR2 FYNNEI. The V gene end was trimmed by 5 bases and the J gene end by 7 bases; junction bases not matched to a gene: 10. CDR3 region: CASSLGGQGSNSPLHF. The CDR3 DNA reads TGTGCCAGCAGTCTGGGCGGACAGGGCTCGAATTCACCCCTCCACTTT.